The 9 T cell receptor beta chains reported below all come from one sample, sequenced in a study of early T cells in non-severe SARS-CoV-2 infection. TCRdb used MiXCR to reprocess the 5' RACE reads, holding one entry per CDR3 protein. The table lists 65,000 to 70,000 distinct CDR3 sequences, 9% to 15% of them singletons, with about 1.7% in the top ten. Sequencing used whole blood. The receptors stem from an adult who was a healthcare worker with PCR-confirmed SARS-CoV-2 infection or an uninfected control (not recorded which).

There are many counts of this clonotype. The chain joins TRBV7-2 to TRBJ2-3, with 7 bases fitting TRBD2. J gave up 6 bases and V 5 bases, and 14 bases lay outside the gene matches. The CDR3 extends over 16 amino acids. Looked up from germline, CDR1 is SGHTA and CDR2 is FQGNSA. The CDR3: CASSIRSGPSGDTQYF. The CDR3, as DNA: TGTGCCAGCAGCATACGTAGCGGGCCCAGCGGGGATACGCAGTATTTT.

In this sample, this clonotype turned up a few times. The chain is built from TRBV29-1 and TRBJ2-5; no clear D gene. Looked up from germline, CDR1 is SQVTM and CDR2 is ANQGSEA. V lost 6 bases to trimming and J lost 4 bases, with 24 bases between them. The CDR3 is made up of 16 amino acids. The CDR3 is CSVDPTGFGWGETQYF. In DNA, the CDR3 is TGCAGCGTGGACCCAACGGGTTTCGGTTGGGGAGAGACCCAGTACTTC.

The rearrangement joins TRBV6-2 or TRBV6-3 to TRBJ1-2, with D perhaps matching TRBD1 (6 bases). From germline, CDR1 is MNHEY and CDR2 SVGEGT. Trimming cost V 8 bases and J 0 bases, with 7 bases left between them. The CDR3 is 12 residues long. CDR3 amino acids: CASQGPNYGYTF. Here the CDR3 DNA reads TGTGCCAGCCAGGGGCCTAACTATGGCTACACCTTC.

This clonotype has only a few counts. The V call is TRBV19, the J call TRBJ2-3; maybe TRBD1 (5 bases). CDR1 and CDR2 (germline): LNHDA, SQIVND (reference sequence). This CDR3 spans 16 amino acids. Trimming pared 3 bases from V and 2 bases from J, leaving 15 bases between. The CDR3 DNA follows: TGTGCCAGTAGTATTAGGCAGGGCTTTTCCACAGATACGCAGTATTTT. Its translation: CASSIRQGFSTDTQYF. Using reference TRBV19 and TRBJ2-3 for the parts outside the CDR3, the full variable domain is DGGITQSPKYLFRKEGQNVTLSCEQNLNHDAMYWYRQDPGQGLRLIYYSQIVNDFQKGDIAEGYSVSREKKESFPLTVTSAQKNPTAFYLCASSIRQGFSTDTQYFGPGTRLTVL.

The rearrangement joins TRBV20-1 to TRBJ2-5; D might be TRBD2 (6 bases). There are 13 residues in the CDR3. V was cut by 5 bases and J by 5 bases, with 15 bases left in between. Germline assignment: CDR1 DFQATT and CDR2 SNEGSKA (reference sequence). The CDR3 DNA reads TGCAGTGCTCGCGCCGGGACTTTGGAGACCCAGTACTTC. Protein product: CSARAGTLETQYF.

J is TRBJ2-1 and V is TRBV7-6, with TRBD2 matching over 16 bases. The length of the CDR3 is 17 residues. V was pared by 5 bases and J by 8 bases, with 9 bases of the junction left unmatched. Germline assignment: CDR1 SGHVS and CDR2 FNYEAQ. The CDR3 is CASSQPGLAGGRHEQFF. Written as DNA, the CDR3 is TGTGCCAGCAGCCAGCCGGGACTAGCGGGGGGGCGGCATGAGCAGTTCTTC.

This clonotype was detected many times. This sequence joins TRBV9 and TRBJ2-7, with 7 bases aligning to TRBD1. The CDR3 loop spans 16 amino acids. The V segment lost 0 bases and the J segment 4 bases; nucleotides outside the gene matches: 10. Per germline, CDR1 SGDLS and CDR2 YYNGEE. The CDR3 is CASSVGSGTADYEQYF. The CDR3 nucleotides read TGTGCCAGCAGCGTAGGCTCCGGGACAGCCGATTACGAGCAGTACTTC. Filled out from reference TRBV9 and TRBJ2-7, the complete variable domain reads DSGVTQTPKHLITATGQRVTLRCSPRSGDLSVYWYQQSLDQGLQFLIQYYNGEERAKGNILERFSAQQFPDLHSELNLSSLELGDSALYFCASSVGSGTADYEQYFGPGTRLTVT.

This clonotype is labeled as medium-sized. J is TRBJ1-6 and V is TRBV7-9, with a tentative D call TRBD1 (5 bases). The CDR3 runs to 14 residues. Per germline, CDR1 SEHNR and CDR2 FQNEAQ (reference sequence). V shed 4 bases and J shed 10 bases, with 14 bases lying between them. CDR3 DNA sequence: TGTGCCAGCAGCTGGTCCCGGGACCAATCACCCCTCCACTTT. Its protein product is CASSWSRDQSPLHF.

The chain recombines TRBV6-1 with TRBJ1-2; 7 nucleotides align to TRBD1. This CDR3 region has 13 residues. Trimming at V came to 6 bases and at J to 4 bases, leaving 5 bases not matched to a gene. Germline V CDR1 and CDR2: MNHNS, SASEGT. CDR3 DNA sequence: TGTGCCAGCAGGAGACAGGGCGGCTATGGCTACACCTTC. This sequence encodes CASRRQGGYGYTF.